The 7 T cell receptor beta chains below were found in one sample sequenced in a study of identical twins. Via MiXCR, TCRdb re-called the 5' RACE reads, giving one row per CDR3 protein. The table lists approximately 240,000 distinct CDR3 sequences, roughly 13% of them singletons. Sequencing was carried out using memory (CD45RO+) T cells sorted from blood. These receptor sequences come from a woman aged 18-29 years in good health.

This clonotype has ten or more counts. The CDR3 sequence: CASSPQTGTHGYTF. The CDR3 bases are TGTGCCAGCTCACCCCAGACAGGGACGCATGGCTACACCTTC. The chain uses TRBV18 and TRBJ1-2; 7 nucleotides match TRBD1. V shed 3 bases, J shed 6 bases, and the junction held 7 bases outside the gene matches. The CDR3 contains 14 residues. Germline assignment: CDR1 KGHSH and CDR2 LQKENI.

The gene calls are TRBV5-1 and TRBJ1-1; D perhaps matches TRBD1 (6 bases). The CDR3 contains 14 residues. From germline, CDR1 is SGHRS and CDR2 YFSETQ. Between the trimmed V and J ends, which lost 2 bases and 5 bases, there was a span of 13 bases. The CDR3 DNA follows: TGCGCCAGCAGCTTTACCCCAGGGGATACTGAAGCTTTCTTT. As protein: CASSFTPGDTEAFF.

This clonotype came up a few times. The chain uses TRBV4-1 and TRBJ2-3, with D maybe TRBD2 (5 bases). The V and J ends lost 1 base and 3 bases respectively, with 11 bases between them. Looked up from germline, CDR1 is MGHRA and CDR2 is YSYEKL. The length of the CDR3 is 15 residues. The CDR3 spells CASSQASFRTDTQYF. DNA for the CDR3: TGCGCCAGCAGCCAAGCTAGCTTTCGAACAGATACGCAGTATTTT.

This clonotype showed up just a few times. CDR3 coding DNA: TGTGCCAGCAGTCGCAGACAGAACAATGAGCAGTTCTTC. The encoded protein is CASSRRQNNEQFF. The genes are TRBV12-3 or TRBV12-4 and TRBJ2-1; TRBD1 is a possible D gene (5 bases). There are 13 residues in the CDR3. Trimming shortened V by 5 bases and J by 5 bases, and 10 bases separated the two germline ends.

V and J are TRBV12-3 or TRBV12-4 and TRBJ1-3; D remains ambiguous. The CDR3 loop spans 13 amino acids. Trimming took off 4 bases at V and 4 bases at J, with 8 bases between the two ends. CDR3 loop: CASSSPNGNTIYF. The CDR3 DNA follows: TGTGCCAGCAGTTCCCCGAACGGAAACACCATATATTTT.

There are a few counts of this clonotype. V and J are TRBV11-2 and TRBJ2-7; D may be TRBD1 (6 bases). The V end lost 5 bases, the J end lost 5 bases, and 19 bases lay between the germline ends. Germline CDR1 reads SGHAT; CDR2 reads FQNNGV. The CDR3 consists of 15 residues. In DNA form, the CDR3 reads TGTGCCAGCAGCCCCCTCAGCAGGGGATACCACGAGCAGTACTTC. Translating it yields CASSPLSRGYHEQYF.

This clonotype showed up just a few times. The chain links TRBV7-6 to TRBJ1-1, with 8 nucleotides matching TRBD1. The CDR3 totals 16 residues. The V and J ends lost 5 bases and 5 bases, in that order; junction bases with no gene match: 13. Germline V gene sequence: CDR1 SGHVS, CDR2 FNYEAQ. CDR3 loop: CASSAYRDRKGTEAFF. The CDR3 region has the DNA TGTGCCAGCAGCGCGTACCGGGACAGGAAAGGGACTGAAGCTTTCTTT.